Below are 4 T cell receptor beta chains sequenced from a single sample in a study of CD8+ T cells in alopecia areata. cDNA reverse transcribed from extracted RNA served as the sequencing template. Profiled with immunoSEQ multiplex PCR; TCRdb holds only in-frame clones, not every one. Counted here are 80,000 to 100,000 clones, roughly two fifths occurring once; the ten biggest clones make up approximately 1.5%. Specimen: CD4+ T cells sorted from blood. These receptors were collected from a human donor with alopecia areata.

This clone was counted between two and nine times. Here the CDR3 DNA reads TGTGCCAGCAGTTTCGGCCCGCTGAACTACGAGCAGTACTTC. This codes for CASSFGPLNYEQYF. The chain joins TRBV28 to TRBJ2-7; no clear D. Germline V gene sequence: CDR1 MDHEN, CDR2 SYDVKM. The V and J ends lost 3 bases and 3 bases respectively, with 12 bases between them. This CDR3 is built from 14 residues.

This chain uses TRBV10-1 with TRBJ2-3; TRBD1 matches at 10 bases. Germline trimming cut 8 bases from V and 4 bases from J; bases unmatched to any gene: 21. Germline V CDR1 and CDR2: WNHNN, SYGVQD (reference sequence). The CDR3 spans 19 residues. CDR3 in amino acids: CASGNLPGQGSRRADTQYF. The CDR3 bases are TGCGCCAGCGGTAATCTCCCGGGACAGGGGTCTCGAAGGGCAGATACGCAGTATTTT.

V is TRBV27 and J is TRBJ1-5; weak D call: TRBD1 (5 bases). The CDR3 spans 13 residues. Germline V gene sequence: CDR1 MNHEY, CDR2 SMNVEV (reference sequence). The V gene lost 5 bases and the J gene lost 0 bases, with 5 bases spanning the gap. Here the CDR3 DNA reads TGTGCCAGCAGTACAGGTAGCAATCAGCCCCAGCATTTT. Protein product: CASSTGSNQPQHF.

The chain couples TRBV4-1 to TRBJ1-1, with 10 bases lining up with TRBD1. This CDR3 has 16 amino acids. CDR1 MGHRA and CDR2 YSYEKL come from the germline V gene. V lost 2 bases, J lost 6 bases, and 9 bases stayed unmatched. The CDR3 DNA sequence: TGCGCCAGCAGCCAAAGACAGGGGGCCAGGTCGGCTGAAGCTTTCTTT. Protein product: CASSQRQGARSAEAFF.